These 15 T cell receptor beta chains were sequenced from one sample in a study of early T cells in non-severe SARS-CoV-2 infection. TCRdb processed the 5' RACE reads anew with MiXCR; each CDR3 protein has one entry. The sample lists tens of thousands of distinct CDR3 sequences; about 5% were seen once. The specimen was whole blood, collected at baseline. These receptors came from an adult who was a healthcare worker with PCR-confirmed SARS-CoV-2 infection or an uninfected control (not recorded which).

The sample holds many counts of this clonotype. The chain links TRBV5-1 to TRBJ1-1; D is uncertain. Germline loops: CDR1 SGHRS, CDR2 YFSETQ. Trimming removed 5 bases from V and 1 base from J, with 18 bases in between. CDR3 size: 16 residues. The CDR3 sequence is CASSFNPLQGNTEAFF. The CDR3 bases are TGCGCCAGCAGTTTCAACCCGTTGCAAGGGAACACTGAAGCTTTCTTT.

The J gene is TRBJ1-1, the V gene TRBV12-3 or TRBV12-4; 7 bases align to TRBD1. This CDR3 is built from 14 residues. Trimming took 8 bases from V and 1 from J; bases not matched to a gene: 7. The CDR3 DNA reads as TGTGCCAGCGGGCCGAGACAGGGGAACACTGAAGCTTTCTTT. Protein product: CASGPRQGNTEAFF.

This clonotype occurred many times. For the CDR3, the DNA is TGTGCCAGCAGTTTTAATAGGGATCTACGCGAGCAGTACTTC. Protein sequence: CASSFNRDLREQYF. The chain combines TRBV6-6 with TRBJ2-7; D gene uncertain. The germline gives CDR1 MNHNY, CDR2 SVGAGI (reference sequence). This CDR3 is 14 amino acids long. V was clipped by 4 bases and J by 6 bases, with 16 bases between them.

The chain couples TRBV12-3 or TRBV12-4 to TRBJ1-5, with no clear D. V dropped 6 bases and J dropped 1 base, with 10 bases sitting between them. This CDR3 is built from 14 residues. The CDR3 here is CASSGRVSNQPQHF. The CDR3 DNA reads as TGTGCCAGCAGCGGAAGGGTAAGCAATCAGCCCCAGCATTTT.

The table lists this clonotype with many counts. The genes are TRBV6-5 and TRBJ1-5, with 11 bases matching TRBD1. Germline-derived CDR1 and CDR2 are MNHEY and SVGAGI. Trimming removed 6 bases from V and 7 bases from J; junction bases left unmatched: 8. The CDR3 has 15 amino acids. The CDR3 loop reads CASRPRTGGGQPQHF. In DNA, the CDR3 is TGTGCCAGCAGGCCGCGGACAGGGGGCGGCCAGCCCCAGCATTTT.

This clonotype appeared many times. CDR3: CASSSRSWELFF. CDR3 bases: TGTGCCAGCAGTTCACGAAGCTGGGAGCTGTTTTTT. V is TRBV28 and J is TRBJ2-2; D ambiguous. The CDR3 is 12 amino acids. Trimming pared 4 bases from V and 9 bases from J, leaving 9 bases between. CDR1 and CDR2 from the germline V gene are MDHEN and SYDVKM. Based on the CDR3 plus reference TRBV28 and TRBJ2-2, the full variable domain is DVKVTQSSRYLVKRTGEKVFLECVQDMDHENMFWYRQDPGLGLRLIYFSYDVKMKEKGDIPEGYSVSREKKERFSLILESASTNQTSMYLCASSSRSWELFFGEGSRLTVL.

This clonotype has a count of ten or more. This chain uses TRBV29-1 with TRBJ2-7; 13 nucleotides line up with TRBD2. Trimming removed 7 bases from V and 7 bases from J; junction bases left unmatched: 4. The CDR3 extends over 12 amino acids. CDR1 SQVTM and CDR2 ANQGSEA come from the germline V gene. CDR3 DNA sequence: TGCAGCGCCGGGACTAGCGGGACGGAGCAGTACTTC. Translated: CSAGTSGTEQYF.

Ten or more counts support this clonotype. This rearrangement joins TRBV19 to TRBJ1-5, with D possibly TRBD1 on 5 matching bases. The CDR3 has 13 residues. Trimming pared 10 bases from V and 7 bases from J, leaving 17 bases between. From germline, CDR1 is LNHDA and CDR2 SQIVND (reference sequence). The CDR3 DNA reads as TGTGCCACCTCGAGCGGGGGGAACCAGCCCCAGCATTTT. Encoded protein: CATSSGGNQPQHF.

The sample holds a few counts of this clonotype. The chain recombines TRBV20-1 with TRBJ1-1, with 7 bases that match TRBD1. Germline V gene lookup returns CDR1 DFQATT and CDR2 SNEGSKA (reference sequence). This CDR3 is 17 amino acids long. J gave up 1 base and V 3 bases, and 14 bases lay outside the gene matches. CDR3 sequence reads: CSARGPGGVFSNTEAFF. In nucleotides, the CDR3 is TGCAGTGCTAGGGGACCAGGGGGAGTCTTTTCGAACACTGAAGCTTTCTTT.

This clonotype was found many times. This chain joins TRBV30 and TRBJ1-2; D call uncertain. The CDR3 sequence is 13 residues long. Trimming cost V 3 bases and J 4 bases, with 12 bases left between them. CDR1 is GTSNPN, CDR2 SVGIG, per germline (reference sequence). In DNA, the CDR3 is TGTGCCTGGAGCCGAGGGCAGGTCTATGGCTACACCTTC. It codes for CAWSRGQVYGYTF.

Written as DNA, the CDR3 is TGTGCCAGCAGCGGACGGGACGCCTCCTACGAGCAGTACTTC. Translating it yields CASSGRDASYEQYF. V usage is TRBV7-8 and J usage is TRBJ2-7; D is possibly TRBD1 or TRBD2 (5 bases each). The CDR3 spans 14 residues. In germline, CDR1 is SGHVS, CDR2 FQNEAQ. With 5 bases removed from V and 0 bases from J, the gap between germline ends came to 11 bases.

V gene TRBV2 combines with J gene TRBJ1-1; possibly TRBD1 for D (5 bases). Per germline, CDR1 SNHLY and CDR2 FYNNEI. The ends were cut back, 7 bases at V and 4 bases at J, with 13 bases in the middle. The CDR3 has 13 amino acids. The CDR3, as DNA: TGTGCCAGCATCGAGGGTAGGGGCACTGAAGCTTTCTTT. Its protein is CASIEGRGTEAFF.

This clonotype was observed many times. The genes are TRBV7-9 and TRBJ2-7, with D perhaps assigned TRBD1 or TRBD2 (5 bases each). Germline assignment: CDR1 SEHNR and CDR2 FQNEAQ (reference sequence). Between the trimmed V and J ends, which lost 5 bases and 3 bases, there was a span of 14 bases. CDR3 length: 14 residues. CDR3 DNA: TGTGCCAGCAGCCCCCCGCGAGGGGACTACGAGCAGTACTTC. Translating it yields CASSPPRGDYEQYF.

This clonotype was found many times. The chain carries TRBV28 and TRBJ1-5; unclear D gene. Germline V gene data show CDR1 as MDHEN and CDR2 as SYDVKM. This CDR3 region has 18 residues. Between the trimmed V and J ends, which lost 1 base and 1 base, there was a span of 17 bases. DNA for the CDR3: TGTGCCAGCAGTTTATCCGGGCAGAAGGGCTCAAGCAATCAGCCCCAGCATTTT. It encodes CASSLSGQKGSSNQPQHF.

This clonotype was detected many times. The chain carries TRBV12-5 and TRBJ2-1, with D possibly matching TRBD2 (6 bases). Germline assignment: CDR1 LGHNT and CDR2 FRNRAP. V was shortened by 7 bases and J by 1 base, with 14 bases between the two germline ends. The CDR3 is made up of 15 amino acids. The CDR3 sequence: CASAPASGSYNEQFF. The CDR3 bases are TGTGCTAGTGCACCGGCGAGCGGGTCCTACAATGAGCAGTTCTTC.